Listed below are T cell receptor beta chains from one sample, sequenced in a study of T cell changes during pregnancy in multiple sclerosis. Method: immunoSEQ multiplex PCR; TCRdb's copy keeps in-frame clones and lacks some. The sample records approximately 99,000 clones, over 85% being singletons. The material sequenced was peripheral blood, taken after pregnancy. Receptors originate from a female donor with multiple sclerosis, enrolled in a pregnancy study. The CDR3 runs from the conserved cysteine through the conserved F or W. Each record gives: J gene, clone size, D gene, V gene, CDR3 DNA, CDR3 protein. The D gene is left open where the match is weak. Rows give clone size only sometimes, using once, few, many, or a class for an expanded clone.

TRBJ2-1,NA,TRBD2,TRBV7-8,TGTGCCAGCAGCTTGTCCGGTGGGGGGCTAGCGGGAGCCAATGAGCAGTTCTTC,CASSLSGGGLAGANEQFF
TRBJ2-7,NA,TRBD2,TRBV18,TGTGCCAGCTCACCGGGACTAGAAGGATCCTACGAGCAGTACTTC,CASSPGLEGSYEQYF
TRBJ1-2,NA,TRBD1,TRBV7-9,TGTGCCAGCAGCTTAGGACAGGGGGAGGACTATGGCTACACCTTC,CASSLGQGEDYGYTF
TRBJ1-1,NA,TRBD1,TRBV27,TGTGCCAGCATGGGGGACAGGGTTTTGGGCACTGAAGCTTTCTTT,CASMGDRVLGTEAFF
TRBJ2-7,NA,TRBD1,TRBV18,TGTGCCAGCTCAATACCAGGGGGACAGATTCTCGAGCAGTACTTC,CASSIPGGQILEQYF
TRBJ1-1,NA,NA,TRBV27,TGTGCCAGCAAACCCTGGACAGCACCCAAAGCTTTCTTT,CASKPWTAPKAFF
TRBJ2-1,NA,TRBD2,TRBV5-6,TGTGCCAGCAGCAGAAGACTAGCGGGAGCTCAGAATGAGCAGTTCTTC,CASSRRLAGAQNEQFF
TRBJ2-7,NA,TRBD1,TRBV2,TGTGCCAGCATTATGACAGGGCCCGAGCAGTACTTC,CASIMTGPEQYF
TRBJ2-7,NA,NA,TRBV5-1,TGCGCCAGCAGCTCTGGAAATCTAGACCGGGTGGGCGAGCAGTACTTC,CASSSGNLDRVGEQYF
TRBJ1-4,NA,TRBD1,TRBV6-9,TGTGCCAGTACGAAGCCGGGACAGGGATCTAATGAAAAACTGTTTTTT,CASTKPGQGSNEKLFF
TRBJ2-1,NA,NA,TRBV5-1,TGCGCCAGCAGCTTGCAAGGGTTCGGGGTCTACAATGAGCAGTTCTTC,CASSLQGFGVYNEQFF
TRBJ2-1,NA,TRBD2,TRBV4-2,TGTGCCAGCAGCCCCGGACTAGCGGCGCTTTATGAGCAGTTCTTC,CASSPGLAALYEQFF
TRBJ2-7,NA,NA,TRBV27,TGTGCCAGCAGATTATCCGCTAACTACGAGCAGTACTTC,CASRLSANYEQYF
TRBJ2-1,NA,TRBD2,TRBV11-1,TGTGCCAGCAGTCTAGCGGGAGATGTCAATGAGCAGTTCTTC,CASSLAGDVNEQFF
TRBJ2-1,NA,NA,TRBV27,TGTGCCAGCAGCAGGACCTACAATGAGCAGTTCTTC,CASSRTYNEQFF
TRBJ2-5,few,NA,TRBV15,TGTGCCACCAGCAGAGATGGGGAGCCAAGTGAGACCCAGTACTTC,CATSRDGEPSETQYF
TRBJ2-7,NA,NA,TRBV19,TGTGCCAGTAGTATTTATATGGCGGACGAGCAGTACTTC,CASSIYMADEQYF